The TCR beta chain under discussion was sequenced for a study of PD-L1 blockade in urothelial cancer. Whole-study findings and limits: Below-median pretreatment blood TCR clonality was associated with improved progression-free and overall survival.

Using immunoSEQ multiplex PCR, the repertoire was profiled, and TCRdb retains in-frame clones only, with some absent. The sample includes 80,000 to 130,000 clones, roughly nine tenths seen only once; the top ten take approximately 1%. About this clone: Its specificity is unknown.

The origin of this receptor is an elderly woman with urothelial cancer. The sequences come from PBMCs, collected around atezolizumab (anti-PD-L1) treatment.

For the CDR3, the DNA is TGTGCCACCAGCAGAGATCGAGGGGGCGGTCAGCCCCAGCATTTT. Its protein product is CATSRDRGGGQPQHF. J is TRBJ1-5 and V is TRBV15; 7 bases match TRBD1. The germline gives CDR1 LNHNV, CDR2 YYDKDF (reference sequence). V trimming: 0 bases; J trimming: 6 bases; junction bases outside the gene matches: 5. The CDR3 loop spans 15 amino acids. The full variable domain, with the rest looked up from reference TRBV15 and TRBJ1-5, is DAMVIQNPRYQVTQFGKPVTLSCSQTLNHNVMYWYQQKSSQAPKLLFHYYDKDFNNEADTPDNFQSRRPNTSFCFLDIRSPGLGDTAMYLCATSRDRGGGQPQHFGDGTRLSIL.